The 5 T cell receptor beta chains below all came from one sample that was sequenced in a study of T cell responses to AZD1222 COVID-19 vaccine. Clones were read by immunoSEQ multiplex PCR, and TCRdb kept only the in-frame ones, dropping some. The sample contains roughly 140,000 clones, more than 85% of which appear only once. The material was peripheral blood, obtained 28 days after the second AZD1222 dose. These receptors originate from an adult who received the AZD1222 COVID-19 vaccine.

The gene calls are TRBV6-1 and TRBJ2-3; D is ambiguous. V was cut by 2 bases and J by 6 bases, with 3 bases left in between. The germline CDR1 and CDR2 sequences are MNHNS and SASEGT. The CDR3 covers 11 residues. The CDR3, as DNA: TGTGCCAGCAGTGAAAGGGATACGCAGTATTTT. It specifies CASSERDTQYF.

The chain links TRBV4-2 to TRBJ2-5; D remains ambiguous. V gave up 4 bases and J gave up 5 bases, with 14 bases separating them. This CDR3 is 14 amino acids long. The germline V gene encodes CDR1 LGHNA and CDR2 YNFKEQ. Here the CDR3 reads CASSPGGSVETQYF. The CDR3 DNA reads TGTGCCAGCAGCCCCGGTGGCTCGGTGGAGACCCAGTACTTC.

The V and J genes are TRBV6-5 and TRBJ1-1, with D possibly TRBD1 on 5 matching bases. Germline CDR1 reads MNHEY; CDR2 reads SVGAGI. V lost 5 bases, J lost 0 bases, and 10 bases lay in between. The CDR3 has 14 residues. As DNA, the CDR3 is TGTGCCAGCAGTCCCGCGGGGGTGAACACTGAAGCTTTCTTT. This codes for CASSPAGVNTEAFF.

The chain links TRBV19 to TRBJ1-5; a weak D match, TRBD1 (6 bases). CDR3 length equals 15 residues. Germline V CDR1 and CDR2: LNHDA, SQIVND (reference sequence). With 5 bases removed from V and 2 bases from J, the gap between germline ends came to 13 bases. Written as DNA, the CDR3 is TGTGCCAGTAGTTTAAAGGACAGCGGCAATCAGCCCCAGCATTTT. Translation gives CASSLKDSGNQPQHF.

This sequence joins TRBV19 and TRBJ2-2; D call uncertain. Germline assignment: CDR1 LNHDA and CDR2 SQIVND (reference sequence). The V end was cut by 6 bases, the J end by 0 bases, with 8 bases between. This CDR3 region has 14 residues. The CDR3 coding sequence is TGTGCCAGTAGCCCGGCTGCGAACACCGGGGAGCTGTTTTTT. Its protein is CASSPAANTGELFF.